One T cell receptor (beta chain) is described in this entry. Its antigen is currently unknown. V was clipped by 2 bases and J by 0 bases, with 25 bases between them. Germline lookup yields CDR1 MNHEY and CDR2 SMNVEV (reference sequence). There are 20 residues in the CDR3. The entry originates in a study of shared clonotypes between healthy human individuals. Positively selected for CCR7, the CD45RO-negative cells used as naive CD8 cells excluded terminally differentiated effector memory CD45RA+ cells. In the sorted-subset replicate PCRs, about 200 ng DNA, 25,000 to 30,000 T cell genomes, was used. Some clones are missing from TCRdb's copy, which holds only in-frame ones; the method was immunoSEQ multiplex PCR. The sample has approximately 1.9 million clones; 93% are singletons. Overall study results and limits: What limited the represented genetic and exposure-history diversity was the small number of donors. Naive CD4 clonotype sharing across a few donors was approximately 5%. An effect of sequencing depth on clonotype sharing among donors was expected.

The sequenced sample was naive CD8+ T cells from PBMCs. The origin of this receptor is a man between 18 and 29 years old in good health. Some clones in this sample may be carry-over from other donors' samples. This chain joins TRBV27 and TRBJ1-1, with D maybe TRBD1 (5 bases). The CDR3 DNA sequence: TGTGCCAGCAGTTTAAACCCCCTCTGGCCAGGGCGGGGAATGAACACTGAAGCTTTCTTT. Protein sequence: CASSLNPLWPGRGMNTEAFF.